This entry concerns a single T cell receptor (beta chain). The data originate from a study of graft-versus-host responses after intestinal transplantation. Study-level background: Multivisceral, liver-intestinal, or isolated intestinal grafts went to recipients. General study points: Elevated graft-versus-host to host-versus-graft clonal ratios in allografts were recorded for patients with graft-donor T cell macrochimerism. Investigators detected GvH clones in recipient marrow, with some emerging earlier in ileum or blood. Peak levels of circulating GvH clones tracked with early post-transplant HvG declines.

This CDR3 has 13 residues. Trimming pared 4 bases from V and 0 bases from J, leaving 7 bases between. Germline CDR1 is SGHTA and CDR2 is FQGNSA. Some clones are missing from TCRdb's copy, which holds only in-frame ones; the method was immunoSEQ multiplex PCR. The data show around 8,000 clones, with about a third seen just once and roughly 5.9% held by the top ten. The chain recombines TRBV7-2 with TRBJ2-7, with D hard to call. The sequence was obtained from a human patient who received an intestinal transplant. Specimen: alloreactive CD4+ T cells from a mixed lymphocyte reaction culture, collected before intestinal transplant. Subset of the sample: CFSE-low proliferating T cells sorted from roughly six-day pre-transplant mixed lymphocyte reaction (GvH or HvG direction). The CDR3 DNA is TGTGCCAGCAGCTCCGTATTCTCCTACGAGCAGTACTTC. This codes for CASSSVFSYEQYF.